Listed here are 9 T cell receptor beta chains from one sample, sequenced in a study of T cell responses to AZD1222 COVID-19 vaccine. Data came from immunoSEQ multiplex PCR; TCRdb stores just in-frame clones and leaves some out. Among approximately 80,000 clones listed, around 90% were seen once. Sequencing used peripheral blood, obtained on day 0 of AZD1222 vaccination. The receptors originated from an adult in good health.

V gene TRBV10-1 combines with J gene TRBJ1-3, with 7 bases fitting TRBD1. The V and J ends lost 4 bases and 3 bases, in that order; junction bases with no gene match: 9. The germline CDR1 and CDR2 sequences are WNHNN and SYGVQD (reference sequence). The CDR3 loop spans 16 amino acids. DNA of the CDR3: TGCGCCAGCAGTGTGGACAGGATCTTCGGTGGAAACACCATATATTTT. It specifies CASSVDRIFGGNTIYF.

This chain links TRBV5-1 with TRBJ2-7; 14 bases agree with TRBD2. V gave up 4 bases and J gave up 3 bases; unmatched junction bases: 3. Germline CDR1 is SGHRS and CDR2 is YFSETQ. CDR3 length: 15 amino acids. The CDR3 reads CASSGGLAGGYEQYF. As DNA, the CDR3 is TGCGCCAGCAGCGGCGGACTAGCGGGGGGCTACGAGCAGTACTTC.

The rearrangement links TRBV7-2 to TRBJ1-5; D is possibly TRBD1 (6 bases). The CDR3 sequence is 13 residues long. V lost 5 bases and J lost 3, with 8 bases in between. In germline, CDR1 is SGHTA, CDR2 FQGNSA. The CDR3 nucleotides read TGTGCCAGCAGCGGACAGACCAATCAGCCCCAGCATTTT. Its translation: CASSGQTNQPQHF.

The V and J genes are TRBV30 and TRBJ1-1; TRBD1 is a possible D gene (6 bases). The CDR3 has 15 residues. Between the trimmed V and J ends, which lost 3 bases and 4 bases, there was a span of 18 bases. The V gene's germline CDR1 is GTSNPN and CDR2 SVGIG (reference sequence). In nucleotides, the CDR3 is TGTGCCTGGAGCCCCCGGGACACCCTTACCACTGAAGCTTTCTTT. Its protein product is CAWSPRDTLTTEAFF.

The chain couples TRBV5-1 to TRBJ2-2; 11 bases line up with TRBD1. The V segment lost 2 bases and the J segment 5 bases; nucleotides outside the gene matches: 2. The CDR3 totals 15 residues. Germline V gives CDR1 SGHRS, CDR2 YFSETQ. The CDR3 nucleotides are TGCGCCAGCAGCTTTGGGACAGGGGGAACCGGGGAGCTGTTTTTT. It yields the protein CASSFGTGGTGELFF.

The V and J genes are TRBV19 and TRBJ1-4; D is unclear. The CDR3 totals 13 residues. Germline assignment: CDR1 LNHDA and CDR2 SQIVND (reference sequence). Trimming shortened V by 9 bases and J by 4 bases, and 12 bases separated the two germline ends. The CDR3 coding sequence is TGTGCCAGCTGGGGTCCGTATAATGAAAAACTGTTTTTT. Amino acids: CASWGPYNEKLFF.

The chain links TRBV5-1 to TRBJ1-2, with D uncertain. The CDR3 sequence is 15 residues long. V was trimmed by 0 bases and J by 0 bases, leaving 9 bases between them. The germline CDR1 and CDR2 sequences are SGHRS and YFSETQ. The CDR3 coding sequence is TGCGCCAGCAGCTTGGTTCCAGATACTAACTATGGCTACACCTTC. Residues: CASSLVPDTNYGYTF. Full variable domain (rest looked up from reference TRBV5-1 and TRBJ1-2): KAGVTQTPRYLIKTRGQQVTLSCSPISGHRSVSWYQQTPGQGLQFLFEYFSETQRNKGNFPGRFSGRQFSNSRSEMNVSTLELGDSALYLCASSLVPDTNYGYTFGSGTRLTVV.

The V gene is TRBV6-2 or TRBV6-3, the J gene TRBJ2-1, with TRBD2 as a possible D gene (6 bases). The CDR3 is made up of 15 amino acids. V was pared by 7 bases and J by 3 bases, with 16 bases between. Germline CDR1 is MNHEY and CDR2 is SVGEGT. The CDR3 coding sequence is TGTGCCAGCACCCCGGGACTGGGGAACTACAATGAGCAGTTCTTC. This gives the protein CASTPGLGNYNEQFF.

This chain joins TRBV27 and TRBJ2-1; no definite D call. The CDR3 has 16 residues. The germline V and J ends were trimmed by 6 bases and 0 bases, with 15 bases remaining between them. CDR1 is MNHEY and CDR2 is SMNVEV in the germline V gene (reference sequence). The CDR3 DNA sequence: TGTGCCAGCAGACCTCTTACCGGTGCCTCCTACAATGAGCAGTTCTTC. Its translation is CASRPLTGASYNEQFF.